This T cell receptor (beta chain) was sequenced for a study of blood T cell repertoires in COVID-19. Study as a whole: Samples representing acute and convalescent COVID-19 were sourced from the United States, Italy and Spain. PBMCs, B-cell-depleted T cells, or T cells provided the cDNA or gDNA that made up the material.

Germline CDR1 and CDR2: DFQATT and SNEGSKA (reference sequence). V gave up 6 bases and J gave up 5 bases, with 10 bases separating them. This CDR3 is 11 amino acids long. Original processing methods: Reference gene primer amplification yielded estimated nucleated cell counts. Method: immunoSEQ multiplex PCR; TCRdb's copy keeps in-frame clones and lacks some. The V and J calls and clone size are taken from that table; D and trimming were inferred from the DNA. This table holds 450,000 or so clones, 85% to 90% found once. The Seattle patients joined while their infection was active and were tracked longitudinally afterward.

The chain employs TRBV20-1 and TRBJ2-5; D is unresolved. What was sequenced was peripheral blood. The receptor was isolated from a man between 18 and 35 years old with COVID-19, enrolled during active disease. The chain's CDR3 is CSASAFETQYF. For the CDR3, the DNA is TGCAGTGCCTCCGCGTTTGAGACCCAGTACTTC.